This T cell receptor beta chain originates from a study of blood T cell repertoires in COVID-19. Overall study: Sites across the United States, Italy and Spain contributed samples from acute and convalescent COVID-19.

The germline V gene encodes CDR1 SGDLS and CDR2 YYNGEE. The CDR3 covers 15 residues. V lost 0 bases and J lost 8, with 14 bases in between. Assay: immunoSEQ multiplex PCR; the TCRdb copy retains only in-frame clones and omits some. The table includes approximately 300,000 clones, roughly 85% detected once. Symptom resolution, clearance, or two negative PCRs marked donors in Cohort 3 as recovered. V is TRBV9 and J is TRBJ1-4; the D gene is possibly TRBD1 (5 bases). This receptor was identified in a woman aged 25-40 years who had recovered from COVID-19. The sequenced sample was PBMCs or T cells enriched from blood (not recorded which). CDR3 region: CASSVDRTVGEKLFF. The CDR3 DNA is TGTGCCAGCAGCGTAGACAGGACGGTGGGGGAAAAACTGTTTTTT.